Listed below are T cell receptor beta chains from one sample, sequenced in a study of blood T cells in healthy people across ages. TCRdb reprocessed the 5' RACE reads via MiXCR and lists one record per CDR3 protein. The sample holds more than 1.4 million distinct CDR3 sequences, about 43% seen once. Sequenced material: blood. These receptors originate from a woman younger than 35 in good health. Both conserved end residues are part of each CDR3. D genes are given only for firm matches. Not every row has a clone size; where given, it reads once, few, many or a size class.

clone_size: many
cdr3_length: 14
j_call: TRBJ1-6
d_call: -
v_call: TRBV25-1
cdr3_nt: TGTGCCAGCAGGTCGGGACCCTGGGATTCACCCCTCCACTTT
cdr3_aa: CASRSGPWDSPLHF

clone_size: few
cdr3_length: 14
j_call: TRBJ2-3
d_call: TRBD2
v_call: TRBV27
cdr3_nt: TGTGCCAGCAGTTACGGACTAGACACAGATACGCAGTATTTT
cdr3_aa: CASSYGLDTDTQYF

clone_size: -
cdr3_length: 16
j_call: TRBJ2-3
d_call: TRBD2
v_call: TRBV4-1
cdr3_nt: TGCGCCAGCAGCCGAACGGGACTAGATCCCACAGATACGCAGTATTTT
cdr3_aa: CASSRTGLDPTDTQYF

clone_size: many
cdr3_length: 13
j_call: TRBJ1-2
d_call: TRBD1
v_call: TRBV7-3
cdr3_nt: TGTGCCAGCAGTTTGGGGACAGAGTATGGCTACACCTTC
cdr3_aa: CASSLGTEYGYTF

clone_size: -
cdr3_length: 15
j_call: TRBJ2-7
d_call: -
v_call: TRBV4-2
cdr3_nt: TGTGCCAGCAGCCAAGATGAGCTAGCAGGCAATGAGCAGTACTTC
cdr3_aa: CASSQDELAGNEQYF

clone_size: few
cdr3_length: 15
j_call: TRBJ2-3
d_call: TRBD2
v_call: TRBV20-1
cdr3_nt: TGCAGTGCTCCTTGGGGACTAGCGCAAACAGATACGCAGTATTTT
cdr3_aa: CSAPWGLAQTDTQYF

clone_size: once
cdr3_length: 14
j_call: TRBJ1-2
d_call: -
v_call: TRBV4-1
cdr3_nt: TGCGCCAGCAGCCAAGGCCAGTCGGACTATGGCTACACCTTC
cdr3_aa: CASSQGQSDYGYTF

clone_size: -
cdr3_length: 13
j_call: TRBJ2-3
d_call: TRBD1
v_call: TRBV20-1
cdr3_nt: TGCAGTGCTAGCACAGGGGGAACAGATACGCAGTATTTT
cdr3_aa: CSASTGGTDTQYF

clone_size: -
cdr3_length: 15
j_call: TRBJ2-2
d_call: TRBD2
v_call: TRBV20-1
cdr3_nt: TGCAGTGCTAGGACTAGCGGGGGAAACACCGCGGAGCTGTTTTTT
cdr3_aa: CSARTSGGNTAELFF

clone_size: -
cdr3_length: 16
j_call: TRBJ2-5
d_call: TRBD1
v_call: TRBV10-2
cdr3_nt: TGCGCCAGCTTAAGGGACAGGGCAGAGAATATGGAGACCCAGTACTTC
cdr3_aa: CASLRDRAENMETQYF

clone_size: -
cdr3_length: 15
j_call: TRBJ2-7
d_call: TRBD1
v_call: TRBV18
cdr3_nt: TGTGCCAGCTCACCCACACGGACAGGGGCCTACGAGCAGTACTTC
cdr3_aa: CASSPTRTGAYEQYF

clone_size: -
cdr3_length: 15
j_call: TRBJ2-3
d_call: -
v_call: TRBV9
cdr3_nt: TGTGCCAGCAGCGATCGTGGCGGGGGCCCAGATACGCAGTATTTT
cdr3_aa: CASSDRGGGPDTQYF

clone_size: -
cdr3_length: 14
j_call: TRBJ2-5
d_call: -
v_call: TRBV4-2
cdr3_nt: TGTGCCAGCAGCCCTTTGCCAGGGCTCTACGAGCGGTACTTC
cdr3_aa: CASSPLPGLYERYF

clone_size: many
cdr3_length: 12
j_call: TRBJ1-5
d_call: -
v_call: TRBV7-9
cdr3_nt: TGTGCCAGCAGCTTGGGAAGGCAGCCCCAGCATTTT
cdr3_aa: CASSLGRQPQHF

clone_size: -
cdr3_length: 11
j_call: TRBJ2-1
d_call: -
v_call: TRBV20-1
cdr3_nt: TGCAGTGCTAGATTCTTGCCGGAGCAGTTCTTC
cdr3_aa: CSARFLPEQFF

clone_size: few
cdr3_length: 19
j_call: TRBJ2-6
d_call: TRBD2
v_call: TRBV5-1
cdr3_nt: TGCGCCAGCAGCTTGTTTCTAGCGGGAGTAGGGACTGGGGCCAACGTCCTGACTTTC
cdr3_aa: CASSLFLAGVGTGANVLTF

clone_size: -
cdr3_length: 13
j_call: TRBJ2-7
d_call: -
v_call: TRBV5-1
cdr3_nt: TGCGCCAGCAGCTCACTCACTAGGGGGGAGCAGTACTTC
cdr3_aa: CASSSLTRGEQYF

clone_size: -
cdr3_length: 16
j_call: TRBJ2-5
d_call: TRBD2
v_call: TRBV7-8
cdr3_nt: TGTGCCAGCAGCTTAGAGGGCGGGAGTAGCCGGGAGACCCAGTACTTC
cdr3_aa: CASSLEGGSSRETQYF

clone_size: -
cdr3_length: 14
j_call: TRBJ2-7
d_call: TRBD2
v_call: TRBV7-9
cdr3_nt: TGTGCCAGCAGTTTAGCGGGAGGCTCCGACGAGCAGTACTTC
cdr3_aa: CASSLAGGSDEQYF

clone_size: many
cdr3_length: 14
j_call: TRBJ1-1
d_call: -
v_call: TRBV20-1
cdr3_nt: TGCAGTGCCCCAAGATCCGGGACGGCGAGTGAAGCTTTCTTT
cdr3_aa: CSAPRSGTASEAFF

clone_size: -
cdr3_length: 17
j_call: TRBJ2-6
d_call: -
v_call: TRBV6-6
cdr3_nt: TGTGCCAGCAGTTACTCGATGTCAGCCTCTGGGGCCAACGTCCTGACTTTC
cdr3_aa: CASSYSMSASGANVLTF

clone_size: -
cdr3_length: 11
j_call: TRBJ2-5
d_call: TRBD2
v_call: TRBV12-3/TRBV12-4
cdr3_nt: TGTGCCAGCGATCGGGGGGATGAGCAGTACTTC
cdr3_aa: CASDRGDEQYF

clone_size: -
cdr3_length: 17
j_call: TRBJ2-5
d_call: TRBD2
v_call: TRBV5-4
cdr3_nt: TGTGCCAGCAGCTTGGCCCTCACTAGCGGGAGGGCAGAGACCCAGTACTTC
cdr3_aa: CASSLALTSGRAETQYF

clone_size: few
cdr3_length: 17
j_call: TRBJ2-7
d_call: TRBD2
v_call: TRBV3-1
cdr3_nt: TGTGCCAGCAGCCAGCGGGCCGGGGGACTAGCTTCCTACGAGCAGTACTTC
cdr3_aa: CASSQRAGGLASYEQYF

clone_size: -
cdr3_length: 14
j_call: TRBJ1-2
d_call: TRBD1
v_call: TRBV7-2
cdr3_nt: TGTGCCAGCAGCTTAGAACAGGGGCCTTGGGGCTACACCTTC
cdr3_aa: CASSLEQGPWGYTF

clone_size: -
cdr3_length: 14
j_call: TRBJ1-2
d_call: -
v_call: TRBV12-3/TRBV12-4
cdr3_nt: TGTGCCAGCAGTTACACCAGGGCAAGGTATGGCTACACCTTC
cdr3_aa: CASSYTRARYGYTF

clone_size: -
cdr3_length: 18
j_call: TRBJ1-1
d_call: -
v_call: TRBV6-2/TRBV6-3
cdr3_nt: TGTGCCAGCAGCCTAATTCTCAGACAGGCCCGAGGGAGCACTGAAGCTTTCTTT
cdr3_aa: CASSLILRQARGSTEAFF

clone_size: -
cdr3_length: 14
j_call: TRBJ2-7
d_call: -
v_call: TRBV6-6
cdr3_nt: TGTGCCAGCAAAGGCGGGGACCTCTCCTACGAGCAGTACTTC
cdr3_aa: CASKGGDLSYEQYF

clone_size: -
cdr3_length: 15
j_call: TRBJ1-4
d_call: -
v_call: TRBV20-1
cdr3_nt: TGCAGTGCCCAGGGCAGGCGGGGGCCTAATGAAAAACTGTTTTTT
cdr3_aa: CSAQGRRGPNEKLFF

clone_size: few
cdr3_length: 16
j_call: TRBJ2-1
d_call: -
v_call: TRBV27
cdr3_nt: TGTGCCAGCAGTCCCTCCCAGCGGCAGATCGACAATGAGCAGTTCTTC
cdr3_aa: CASSPSQRQIDNEQFF

clone_size: -
cdr3_length: 16
j_call: TRBJ1-1
d_call: TRBD1
v_call: TRBV7-2
cdr3_nt: TGTGCCAGCAGCTCCCGACAGGGGGGCGAAGGTATAGAAGCTTTCTTT
cdr3_aa: CASSSRQGGEGIEAFF

clone_size: -
cdr3_length: 12
j_call: TRBJ2-7
d_call: TRBD1
v_call: TRBV24-1
cdr3_nt: TGTGCCACGGGACAGGGTAGCCACGAGCAGTACTTC
cdr3_aa: CATGQGSHEQYF

clone_size: few
cdr3_length: 22
j_call: TRBJ2-5
d_call: TRBD1
v_call: TRBV6-5
cdr3_nt: TGTGCCAGCAGTTACTCGATAGCCCTCCTGGGACAGGGTTCTCGAGGAGTGGAGACCCAGTACTTC
cdr3_aa: CASSYSIALLGQGSRGVETQYF

clone_size: few
cdr3_length: 13
j_call: TRBJ1-1
d_call: TRBD1
v_call: TRBV29-1
cdr3_nt: TGCAGCGTTAAACAGGGGCTGGGAGGGGTAGCTTTCTTT
cdr3_aa: CSVKQGLGGVAFF

clone_size: -
cdr3_length: 17
j_call: TRBJ2-7
d_call: TRBD2
v_call: TRBV4-2
cdr3_nt: TGTGTCAGCAGCCAAGATCTGGGGGGGAGCTCCTACAATGAGCAGTACTTC
cdr3_aa: CVSSQDLGGSSYNEQYF

clone_size: -
cdr3_length: 14
j_call: TRBJ2-1
d_call: -
v_call: TRBV29-1
cdr3_nt: TGCAGCGTGAGGCGTGGGGCAGGGGACGATGAGCAGTTCTTC
cdr3_aa: CSVRRGAGDDEQFF

clone_size: -
cdr3_length: 15
j_call: TRBJ2-7
d_call: TRBD1
v_call: TRBV11-2
cdr3_nt: TGTGCCAGCGGCGCAAGTGGGACAGCTCCCTACGAGCAGTACTTC
cdr3_aa: CASGASGTAPYEQYF

clone_size: few
cdr3_length: 16
j_call: TRBJ2-3
d_call: TRBD2
v_call: TRBV7-2
cdr3_nt: TGTGCCAGCAGCTCGTACTCTAGCGGGAGGTTCGATACGCAGTATTTT
cdr3_aa: CASSSYSSGRFDTQYF

clone_size: few
cdr3_length: 15
j_call: TRBJ2-4
d_call: -
v_call: TRBV3-1
cdr3_nt: TGTGCCAGCAGCCAATTCGGCCGGGACAAAAACATTCAGTACTTC
cdr3_aa: CASSQFGRDKNIQYF

clone_size: -
cdr3_length: 12
j_call: TRBJ1-1
d_call: -
v_call: TRBV11-2
cdr3_nt: TGTGCCAGCAGCTTAAACCGGGATGAAGCTTTCTTT
cdr3_aa: CASSLNRDEAFF

clone_size: few
cdr3_length: 13
j_call: TRBJ2-3
d_call: -
v_call: TRBV24-1
cdr3_nt: TGTGCCACCAGCCGACACGGGGCAGATACGCAGTATTTT
cdr3_aa: CATSRHGADTQYF